A selection of T cell receptor beta chains follows, all from one sample in a study of cytomegalovirus exposure and HLA in healthy donors. The method was immunoSEQ multiplex PCR; TCRdb's version includes in-frame clones alone and lacks a portion of them. The sample features roughly 220,000 clones, with about 1% in its top ten. Sequencing used PBMCs. These TCRs come from a girl aged 2-10 years in good health and CMV-seropositive. Each CDR3 is given with its conserved first and last residue. D genes are given only for firm matches.

TRBV10-3	-	TRBJ1-6	CAISAGPDNSPLHF	TGTGCCATCAGCGCGGGACCGGATAATTCACCCCTCCACTTT
TRBV11-2	TRBD2	TRBJ2-5	CASSSTSGSGETQYF	TGTGCCAGCAGCTCCACTAGCGGGAGCGGGGAGACCCAGTACTTC
TRBV5-1	TRBD2	TRBJ2-7	CASSSLAGSTYEQYF	TGCGCCAGCAGCTCCCTAGCGGGATCAACCTACGAGCAGTACTTC
TRBV6-5	-	TRBJ1-2	CASSLSQGGSGGYTF	TGTGCCAGCAGTTTATCACAGGGTGGCAGTGGTGGCTACACCTTC
TRBV5-4	-	TRBJ1-4	CASSSQGATNEKLFF	TGTGCCAGCAGCTCGCAGGGTGCCACTAATGAAAAACTGTTTTTT
TRBV27	TRBD2	TRBJ2-3	CASSPGTSEYTDTQYF	TGTGCCAGCAGTCCCGGGACTAGCGAATACACAGATACGCAGTATTTT
TRBV27	TRBD1	TRBJ1-2	CASSQNRGSKEVNYGYTF	TGTGCCAGCAGTCAAAACAGGGGGAGTAAAGAGGTTAACTATGGCTACACCTTC
TRBV11-2	-	TRBJ2-7	CASSTLSGVTYEQYF	TGTGCCAGCAGCACCCTTAGCGGCGTTACTTACGAGCAGTACTTC
TRBV28	TRBD1	TRBJ2-7	CASSHNRGLPYEQYF	TGTGCCAGCAGCCACAACAGGGGCCTGCCCTACGAGCAGTACTTC
TRBV7-9	TRBD2	TRBJ2-7	CASSPPGTSAYEQYF	TGTGCCAGCAGCCCCCCTGGGACTAGCGCGTACGAGCAGTACTTC
TRBV20-1	TRBD1	TRBJ1-1	CSPGGPEAFF	TGCAGCCCAGGGGGCCCTGAAGCTTTCTTT
TRBV30	-	TRBJ2-1	CAWRVTSEQFF	TGTGCCTGGAGGGTGACTAGTGAGCAGTTCTTC
TRBV5-6	-	TRBJ1-2	CASSLEGNGYTF	TGTGCCAGCAGCTTGGAGGGGAATGGCTACACCTTC
TRBV5-1	TRBD2	TRBJ2-4	CASSPGLAENIQYF	TGCGCCAGCAGCCCGGGACTAGCGGAAAACATTCAGTACTTC
TRBV30	TRBD2	TRBJ2-1	CAWRSVSSGRTSDSNEQFF	TGTGCCTGGAGATCTGTGTCTAGCGGGAGGACCAGCGACAGTAATGAGCAGTTCTTC
TRBV15	-	TRBJ1-2	CATSRDQIAGYTF	TGTGCCACCAGCAGAGATCAGATCGCCGGCTACACCTTC
TRBV9	-	TRBJ2-4	CASSVDGTVGLKNIQYF	TGTGCCAGCAGCGTAGATGGGACAGTGGGACTCAAAAACATTCAGTACTTC
TRBV6-6	TRBD1	TRBJ1-4	CASGGTGGSQSGLFF	TGTGCCAGCGGCGGGACAGGGGGCTCCCAGAGTGGATTGTTTTTT
TRBV19	-	TRBJ1-5	CATSMDSRDQPQHF	TGTGCCACTTCGATGGACAGCAGGGATCAGCCCCAGCATTTT
TRBV6-4	TRBD2	TRBJ2-2	CASSSGSVNTGELFF	TGTGCCAGCTCTAGCGGGAGTGTTAACACCGGGGAGCTGTTTTTT
TRBV11-2	TRBD1	TRBJ2-2	CASSLAMGQGRLSGELFF	TGTGCCAGCAGCTTAGCAATGGGACAGGGGAGATTGAGCGGGGAGCTGTTTTTT
TRBV29-1	TRBD1	TRBJ2-5	CSVFRTGRQETQYF	TGCAGCGTTTTCAGGACAGGGAGGCAAGAGACCCAGTACTTC
TRBV27	-	TRBJ1-1	CASSSTLGGRTEAFF	TGTGCCAGCAGTTCCACCCTCGGGGGGCGGACTGAAGCTTTCTTT
TRBV5-5	-	TRBJ1-1	CASSAQTGVEAFF	TGTGCCAGCAGCGCCCAGACAGGCGTTGAAGCTTTCTTT
TRBV15	TRBD2	TRBJ2-1	CATSRVRGASGSNEQFF	TGTGCCACCAGCAGAGTTAGAGGGGCTAGCGGGAGCAATGAGCAGTTCTTC
TRBV11-2	-	TRBJ1-3	CASSSRTESSGNTIYF	TGTGCCAGCAGCTCCAGGACAGAAAGCTCTGGAAACACCATATATTTT
TRBV2	TRBD1	TRBJ2-7	CASSTKDRGPYEQYF	TGTGCCAGCAGTACCAAGGACAGGGGGCCCTACGAGCAGTACTTC
TRBV19	TRBD1	TRBJ1-5	CASRGTGGAGNQPQHF	TGTGCCAGTAGGGGGACAGGGGGCGCGGGCAATCAGCCCCAGCATTTT
TRBV5-4	-	TRBJ2-7	CASSLASGAPYEQYF	TGTGCCAGCAGCTTGGCATCAGGTGCTCCCTACGAGCAGTACTTC
TRBV5-1	TRBD1	TRBJ1-3	CASSLGQEASGNTIYF	TGCGCCAGCAGCTTAGGACAGGAGGCCTCTGGAAACACCATATATTTT
TRBV29-1	-	TRBJ1-2	CSVAAGAQNYGYTF	TGCAGCGTTGCCGCAGGGGCGCAAAACTATGGCTACACCTTC
TRBV29-1	TRBD1	TRBJ2-7	CSGQKTGTYEQYF	TGCAGCGGACAAAAGACAGGGACCTACGAGCAGTACTTC
TRBV5-1	TRBD2	TRBJ2-1	CASSPAGVRYNEQFF	TGCGCCAGCAGCCCCGCGGGGGTTAGGTACAATGAGCAGTTCTTC
TRBV7-9	-	TRBJ1-5	CASSLAADQPQHF	TGTGCCAGCAGCTTAGCAGCCGATCAGCCCCAGCATTTT
TRBV5-1	TRBD1	TRBJ1-1	CASSLGTGGNTEAFF	TGCGCCAGCAGCTTGGGGACAGGGGGGAACACTGAAGCTTTCTTT
TRBV7-9	TRBD2	TRBJ2-3	CASSLGGGGDTQYF	TGTGCCAGCAGCTTAGGCGGGGGGGGAGATACGCAGTATTTT
TRBV27	TRBD2	TRBJ2-1	CASSLASGGSYNEQFF	TGTGCCAGCAGTCTTGCTAGCGGGGGCTCCTACAATGAGCAGTTCTTC
TRBV5-4	-	TRBJ2-7	CASSQMSGETYEQYF	TGTGCCAGCAGCCAGATGAGTGGGGAGACCTACGAGCAGTACTTC
TRBV27	TRBD1	TRBJ1-1	CASSLDWKTGQALNTEAFF	TGTGCCAGCAGTCTCGACTGGAAGACAGGGCAGGCACTGAACACTGAAGCTTTCTTT
TRBV29-1	-	TRBJ2-1	CSVENLQFF	TGCAGCGTTGAGAACTTGCAGTTCTTC
TRBV6-5	TRBD2	TRBJ2-7	CASSYKSMASGLEQYF	TGTGCCAGCAGTTATAAGTCCATGGCTAGCGGTCTCGAGCAGTACTTC
TRBV30	TRBD2	TRBJ2-1	CVAGEFDEQFF	TGTGTAGCGGGAGAGTTCGATGAGCAGTTCTTC
TRBV14	-	TRBJ2-7	CASSQAGAYEQYF	TGTGCCAGCAGCCAAGCCGGGGCCTACGAGCAGTACTTC
TRBV30	TRBD1	TRBJ1-2	CAWSVTGQAAGYTF	TGTGCCTGGAGTGTTACGGGACAGGCAGCAGGCTACACCTTC
TRBV27	TRBD1	TRBJ2-7	CASSLSARGWSEQYF	TGTGCCAGCAGTTTATCGGCCAGGGGGTGGTCCGAGCAGTACTTC
TRBV11-2	TRBD2	TRBJ2-7	CASSLASGRAPEQYF	TGTGCCAGCAGCTTAGCTAGCGGGAGGGCCCCCGAGCAGTACTTC
TRBV5-5	-	TRBJ2-1	CASSLVAGSVNEQFF	TGTGCCAGCAGCTTGGTGGCCGGGTCCGTCAATGAGCAGTTCTTC
TRBV28	TRBD2	TRBJ2-2	CASSLPASGTGELFF	TGTGCCAGCAGTTTACCTGCTAGCGGCACCGGGGAGCTGTTTTTT
TRBV11-2	-	TRBJ2-1	CASSLAGLGNEQFF	TGTGCCAGCAGCTTAGCAGGGCTCGGCAATGAGCAGTTCTTC
TRBV9	-	TRBJ2-7	CASSEGIAPKRDEQYF	TGTGCCAGCAGCGAGGGAATAGCTCCCAAGAGGGACGAGCAGTACTTC
TRBV5-1	-	TRBJ2-7	CASSLGEARSYEQYF	TGCGCCAGCAGCTTGGGAGAGGCCAGATCCTACGAGCAGTACTTC
TRBV7-9	TRBD1	TRBJ2-7	CASSLLGQGGSYEQYF	TGTGCCAGCAGCTTATTAGGACAGGGGGGCTCCTACGAGCAGTACTTC
TRBV10-3	TRBD1	TRBJ1-5	CATATGAGGRQPQHF	TGTGCCACCGCTACCGGGGCAGGGGGCCGTCAGCCCCAGCATTTT
TRBV28	TRBD2	TRBJ2-1	CASSLSLGLAGADEQFF	TGTGCCAGCAGTTTATCATTGGGGCTAGCGGGAGCCGATGAGCAGTTCTTC
TRBV30	TRBD1	TRBJ1-5	CAWSGIGDRGQYSNQPQHF	TGTGCCTGGAGTGGAATCGGGGACAGGGGCCAATATAGCAATCAGCCCCAGCATTTT
TRBV5-1	TRBD2	TRBJ2-2	CASSLVSGTNTGELFF	TGCGCCAGCAGCTTAGTAAGCGGGACGAACACCGGGGAGCTGTTTTTT
TRBV19	TRBD1	TRBJ2-5	CASSIGQGKETQYF	TGTGCCAGTAGTATCGGACAGGGGAAAGAGACCCAGTACTTC
TRBV19	TRBD2	TRBJ2-7	CASSSGSPYEQYF	TGTGCCAGTAGTAGCGGGAGTCCGTACGAGCAGTACTTC
TRBV19	TRBD2	TRBJ2-3	CASSIRLADTDTQYF	TGTGCCAGTAGTATTCGACTAGCGGACACAGATACGCAGTATTTT
TRBV28	TRBD1	TRBJ1-5	CASSLNGRGSNQPQHF	TGTGCCAGCAGTTTAAACGGCAGGGGGAGCAATCAGCCCCAGCATTTT